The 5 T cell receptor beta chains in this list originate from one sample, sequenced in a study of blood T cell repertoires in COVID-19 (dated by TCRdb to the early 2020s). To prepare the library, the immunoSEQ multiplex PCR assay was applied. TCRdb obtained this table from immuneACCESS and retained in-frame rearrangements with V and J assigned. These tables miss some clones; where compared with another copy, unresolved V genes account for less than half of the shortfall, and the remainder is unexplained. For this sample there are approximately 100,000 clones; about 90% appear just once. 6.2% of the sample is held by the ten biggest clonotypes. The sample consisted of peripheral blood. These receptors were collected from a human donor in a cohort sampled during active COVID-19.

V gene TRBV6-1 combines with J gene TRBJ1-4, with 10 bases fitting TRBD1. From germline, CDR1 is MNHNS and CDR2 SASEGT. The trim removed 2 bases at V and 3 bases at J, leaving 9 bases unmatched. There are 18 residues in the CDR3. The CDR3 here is CASSEMQGTGAPNEKLFF. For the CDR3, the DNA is TGTGCCAGCAGTGAAATGCAGGGGACAGGGGCCCCTAATGAAAAACTGTTTTTT.

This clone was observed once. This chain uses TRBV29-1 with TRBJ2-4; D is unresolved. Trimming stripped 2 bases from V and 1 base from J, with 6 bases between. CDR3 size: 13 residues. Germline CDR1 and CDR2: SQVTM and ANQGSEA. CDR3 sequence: CSVESAAKNIQYF. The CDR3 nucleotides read TGCAGCGTTGAATCTGCGGCCAAAAACATTCAGTACTTC. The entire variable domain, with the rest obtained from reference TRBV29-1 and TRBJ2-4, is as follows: SAVISQKPSRDICQRGTSLTIQCQVDSQVTMMFWYRQQPGQSLTLIATANQGSEATYESGFVIDKFPISRPNLTFSTLTVSNMSPEDSSIYLCSVESAAKNIQYFGAGTRLSVL.

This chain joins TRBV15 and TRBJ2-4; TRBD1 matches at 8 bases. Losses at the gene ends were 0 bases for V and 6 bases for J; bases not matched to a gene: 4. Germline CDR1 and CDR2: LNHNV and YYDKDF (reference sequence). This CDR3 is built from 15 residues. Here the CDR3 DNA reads TGTGCCACCAGCAGAGACCGGACAGGGTTAAACATTCAGTACTTC. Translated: CATSRDRTGLNIQYF.

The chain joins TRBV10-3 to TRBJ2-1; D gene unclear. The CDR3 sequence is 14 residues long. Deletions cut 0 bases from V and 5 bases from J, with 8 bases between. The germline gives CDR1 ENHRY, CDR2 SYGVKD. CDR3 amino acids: CAISESLGHNEQFF. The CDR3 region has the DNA TGTGCCATCAGTGAGTCGCTAGGCCACAATGAGCAGTTCTTC.

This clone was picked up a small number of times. CDR3 residues: CASSLGWDRFYEQYF. The CDR3 DNA follows: TGTGCCAGCAGCTTGGGGTGGGACAGGTTCTACGAGCAGTACTTC. This chain links TRBV5-6 with TRBJ2-7; 8 nucleotides align to TRBD1. The V gene's germline CDR1 is SGHDT and CDR2 YYEEEE. CDR3 size: 15 residues. The V gene end was trimmed by 0 bases and the J gene end by 3 bases; junction bases not matched to a gene: 5. The complete variable domain, with remaining parts taken from reference TRBV5-6 and TRBJ2-7, reads DAGVTQSPTHLIKTRGQQVTLRCSPKSGHDTVSWYQQALGQGPQFIFQYYEEEERQRGNFPDRFSGHQFPNYSSELNVNALLLGDSALYLCASSLGWDRFYEQYFGPGTRLTVT.